This TCR beta chain was observed in a study of graft-versus-host responses after intestinal transplantation. Study-level results: Early post-transplant HvG declines showed an association with peak circulating GvH clone levels.

CDR1 is ENHRY and CDR2 is SYGVKD in the germline V gene. The CDR3 has 19 residues. V dropped 2 bases and J dropped 0; count of bases not matched to a gene: 10. This clone showed up just once. Its antigen is unidentified. Using immunoSEQ multiplex PCR, the repertoire was profiled, and TCRdb retains in-frame clones only, with some absent. The sample yields tens of thousands of clones, approximately 95% seen once. The rearrangement joins TRBV10-3 to TRBJ2-7, with 13 bases matching TRBD2. This TCR came from a human donor who was the organ donor for an intestinal transplant. Specimen: unstimulated CD8+ T cells sorted from spleen or lymph node cells, collected before transplant. The DNA of the CDR3 is TGTGCCATCAGTGAGCCGGGACTAGCGGGGACCAGGAGCTCCTACGAGCAGTACTTC. Protein: CAISEPGLAGTRSSYEQYF.